This is a list of T cell receptor beta chains from one sample in a study of T cell responses to AZD1222 COVID-19 vaccine. The table came from immunoSEQ multiplex PCR; TCRdb's copy has only in-frame clones and leaves some out. The data hold approximately 190,000 clones, with roughly 88% observed a single time. Material: peripheral blood, obtained on day 0 of AZD1222 vaccination. All receptors come from an adult in good health. Both conserved end residues are part of each CDR3. D genes are given only for firm matches. Size is omitted from some rows. Given values are once, few, many or a class for expanded clones.

clone size	V gene	D gene	J gene	CDR3 protein	CDR3 DNA
.	TRBV5-1	TRBD2	TRBJ2-2	CASSYPSGTTNTGELFF	TGCGCCAGCAGCTATCCTTCCGGGACTACGAACACCGGGGAGCTGTTTTTT
.	TRBV7-6	.	TRBJ2-6	CASSLRPIGANVLTF	TGTGCCAGCAGCTTACGGCCCATAGGGGCCAACGTCCTGACTTTC
few	TRBV19	.	TRBJ1-5	CASSTYINQPQHF	TGTGCCAGTAGTACCTACATCAATCAGCCCCAGCATTTT
few	TRBV7-3	TRBD2	TRBJ2-5	CASSLDPAGGLLETQYF	TGTGCCAGCAGCTTAGATCCAGCGGGGGGGCTCTTAGAGACCCAGTACTTC
.	TRBV7-6	TRBD1	TRBJ1-5	CASSLGTGGNQPQHF	TGTGCCAGCAGCTTGGGGACAGGGGGCAATCAGCCCCAGCATTTT
.	TRBV28	TRBD2	TRBJ2-3	CASSFGGLAESTDTQYF	TGTGCCAGCAGTTTCGGAGGACTAGCGGAGAGCACAGATACGCAGTATTTT
.	TRBV6-2/TRBV6-3	TRBD2	TRBJ2-1	CASSYRASGIRRSYNEQFF	TGTGCCAGCAGTTACAGGGCTAGCGGGATTCGCAGGTCCTACAATGAGCAGTTCTTC
.	TRBV7-2	.	TRBJ1-2	CASSSGTISSYTF	TGTGCCAGCAGCTCCGGGACAATTTCTAGCTACACCTTC
.	TRBV2	TRBD1	TRBJ2-2	CASSPDRDEINTGELFF	TGTGCCAGCAGTCCGGACAGGGATGAAATAAACACCGGGGAGCTGTTTTTT
.	TRBV28	.	TRBJ1-5	CASSFPRTGNQPQHF	TGTGCCAGCAGTTTTCCCAGGACAGGCAATCAGCCCCAGCATTTT
.	TRBV13	.	TRBJ2-1	CASSLELTDNEQFF	TGTGCCAGCAGCTTAGAACTAACCGACAATGAGCAGTTCTTC
.	TRBV6-1	.	TRBJ2-4	CASSESPLPGIQYF	TGTGCCAGCAGTGAAAGTCCTCTACCCGGGATTCAGTACTTC
once	TRBV2	TRBD2	TRBJ2-1	CASIGSGRPSSYNEQFF	TGTGCCAGCATCGGTAGCGGGAGGCCCAGCTCCTACAATGAGCAGTTCTTC
.	TRBV2	.	TRBJ1-6	CASSEEVARPLHF	TGTGCCAGCAGTGAGGAGGTAGCACGGCCCCTCCACTTT
.	TRBV27	.	TRBJ2-1	CASSALGANEQFF	TGTGCCAGCAGTGCGCTTGGGGCCAATGAGCAGTTCTTC
.	TRBV20-1	.	TRBJ2-7	CSASLTVTSYEQYF	TGCAGTGCTAGTCTTACAGTTACTTCCTACGAGCAGTACTTC
.	TRBV5-1	.	TRBJ2-1	CASSPEGAYEQFF	TGCGCCAGCAGCCCTGAAGGGGCATACGAGCAGTTCTTC
.	TRBV2	.	TRBJ1-1	CASSAGGVSAFF	TGTGCCAGCAGTGCCGGGGGCGTTTCGGCTTTCTTT
.	TRBV28	.	TRBJ1-5	CASSLYGEEQPQHF	TGTGCCAGCAGTTTATATGGGGAGGAACAGCCCCAGCATTTT
.	TRBV10-3	TRBD2	TRBJ2-1	CAISGLAGAEQFF	TGTGCCATCAGTGGACTAGCGGGAGCAGAGCAGTTCTTC
.	TRBV6-1	TRBD2	TRBJ2-3	CASSEGLAGGTDTQYF	TGTGCCAGCAGTGAAGGACTAGCGGGGGGCACAGATACGCAGTATTTT
.	TRBV12-1	.	TRBJ1-1	CASSSGGQGEHSNTEAFF	TGTGCCAGCAGCTCGGGGGGACAGGGAGAACACTCGAACACTGAAGCTTTCTTT
.	TRBV5-4	.	TRBJ2-7	CASSLDLKGLEQYF	TGTGCCAGCAGCTTGGACTTGAAGGGCCTCGAGCAGTACTTC
.	TRBV3-1/TRBV3-2	.	TRBJ2-5	CASSRGVRGETQYF	TGTGCCAGCAGCCGCGGGGTCCGGGGCGAGACCCAGTACTTC
.	TRBV5-4	.	TRBJ2-1	CASSLEREQFF	TGTGCCAGCAGCTTAGAGCGCGAGCAGTTCTTC
.	TRBV13	TRBD1	TRBJ1-5	CASSSGDRVGNQPQHF	TGTGCCAGCAGCTCCGGGGACAGGGTAGGCAATCAGCCCCAGCATTTT
.	TRBV2	TRBD1	TRBJ1-1	CASRMEGAGTEAFF	TGTGCCAGCAGAATGGAGGGGGCAGGCACTGAAGCTTTCTTT
.	TRBV10-2	TRBD1	TRBJ1-1	CARPKPGQGASVWDTEAFF	TGCGCCAGACCCAAACCGGGACAGGGGGCGTCCGTATGGGACACTGAAGCTTTCTTT
.	TRBV7-8	TRBD1	TRBJ1-2	CASSPRTGDNYGYTF	TGTGCCAGCAGCCCTCGGACAGGGGATAACTATGGCTACACCTTC
.	TRBV2	.	TRBJ1-1	CASRPQGWTEAFF	TGTGCCAGCAGACCTCAGGGGTGGACTGAAGCTTTCTTT
.	TRBV11-3	.	TRBJ2-2	CASSSDSLTGELFF	TGTGCCAGCAGCTCGGACAGTCTCACCGGGGAGCTGTTTTTT
.	TRBV20-1	TRBD2	TRBJ2-5	CSASPVAGGQETQYF	TGCAGTGCTAGTCCGGTAGCGGGGGGCCAAGAGACCCAGTACTTC
.	TRBV7-9	TRBD1	TRBJ1-4	CASSAGDREGEKLFF	TGTGCCAGCAGCGCGGGGGACAGGGAGGGTGAAAAACTGTTTTTT
.	TRBV18	TRBD1	TRBJ1-4	CASSPGNRGGEKLFF	TGTGCCAGCTCACCGGGGAACAGGGGAGGCGAAAAACTGTTTTTT
.	TRBV13	.	TRBJ2-5	CASSLRREETQYF	TGTGCCAGCAGCTTACGGAGAGAAGAGACCCAGTACTTC
.	TRBV11-1	.	TRBJ1-1	CASSADGHAATEAFF	TGTGCCAGCTCAGCTGATGGGCATGCAGCCACTGAAGCTTTCTTT
.	TRBV7-2	TRBD1	TRBJ1-1	CASSLNTGGRGAFF	TGTGCCAGCAGCTTAAACACAGGGGGCCGAGGGGCTTTCTTT
.	TRBV28	.	TRBJ2-2	CASSLSGRMNTGELFF	TGTGCCAGCAGTTTATCGGGGCGGATGAACACCGGGGAGCTGTTTTTT
.	TRBV11-2	.	TRBJ2-3	CASSLGGISDTQYF	TGTGCCAGCAGCCTCGGGGGAATATCAGATACGCAGTATTTT
.	TRBV14	.	TRBJ2-7	CASSQTGTSPLEQYF	TGTGCCAGCAGCCAAACCGGGACATCCCCACTCGAGCAGTACTTC
.	TRBV7-3	TRBD1	TRBJ2-1	CASSLGSGDRNEQFF	TGTGCCAGCAGCTTAGGTTCCGGGGACAGGAATGAGCAGTTCTTC
.	TRBV29-1	.	TRBJ2-1	CSVEGPGIPHNEQFF	TGCAGCGTTGAAGGGCCAGGGATACCTCACAATGAGCAGTTCTTC
.	TRBV19	TRBD1	TRBJ1-3	CASHPGTGERNTIYF	TGTGCCAGTCACCCCGGGACAGGGGAGAGAAACACCATATATTTT
.	TRBV4-3	.	TRBJ1-2	CASSRLQGDYGYTF	TGCGCCAGCAGCCGCCTACAGGGTGACTATGGCTACACCTTC
.	TRBV4-3	.	TRBJ1-2	CASSHRDIGGYTF	TGCGCCAGCAGCCACAGGGATATTGGAGGCTACACCTTC
.	TRBV29-1	.	TRBJ2-1	CSFAPGNEQFF	TGCAGCTTCGCCCCGGGGAATGAGCAGTTCTTC
.	TRBV6-6	.	TRBJ1-3	CASSYRRAGQGNTIYF	TGTGCCAGCAGTTACCGCCGTGCAGGGCAGGGAAACACCATATATTTT